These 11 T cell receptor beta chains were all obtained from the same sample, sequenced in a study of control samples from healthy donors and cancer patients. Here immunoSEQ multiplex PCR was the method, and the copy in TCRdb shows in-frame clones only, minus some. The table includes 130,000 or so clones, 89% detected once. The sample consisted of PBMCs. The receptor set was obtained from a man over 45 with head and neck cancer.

CDR3 nucleotides: TGCGCCAGCAGCTTGGACAGTATTAGCTACGAGCAGTACTTC. Its translation is CASSLDSISYEQYF. The chain employs TRBV5-1 and TRBJ2-7; D uncertain. CDR3 size: 14 residues. Trimming removed 0 bases from V and 3 bases from J, with 10 bases in between. CDR1 and CDR2 (germline): SGHRS, YFSETQ.

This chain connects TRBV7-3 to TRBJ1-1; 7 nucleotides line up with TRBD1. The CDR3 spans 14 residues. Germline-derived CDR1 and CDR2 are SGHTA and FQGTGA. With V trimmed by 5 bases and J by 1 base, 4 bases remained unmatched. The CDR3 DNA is TGTGCCAGCAGCCTAGGGGGCTCGAACACTGAAGCTTTCTTT. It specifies CASSLGGSNTEAFF.

The DNA for the CDR3 is TGTGCCAGCAGCCCCAAGGACACCTACACCGGGGAGCTGTTTTTT. It is translated as CASSPKDTYTGELFF. The genes are TRBV7-3 and TRBJ2-2, with D perhaps TRBD1 (5 bases). Trimming took 5 bases from V and 3 from J, leaving 13 bases between them. The CDR3 is 15 amino acids. From germline, CDR1 is SGHTA and CDR2 FQGTGA.

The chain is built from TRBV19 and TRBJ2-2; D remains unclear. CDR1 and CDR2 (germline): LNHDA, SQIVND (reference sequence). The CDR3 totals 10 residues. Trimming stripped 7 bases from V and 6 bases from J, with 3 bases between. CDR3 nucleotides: TGTGCCAGTAAGGCCGGGGAGCTGTTTTTT. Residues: CASKAGELFF.

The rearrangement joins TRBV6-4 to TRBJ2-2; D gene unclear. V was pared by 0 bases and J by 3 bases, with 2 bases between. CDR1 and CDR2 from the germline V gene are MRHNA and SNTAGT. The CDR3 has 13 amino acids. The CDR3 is CASSDSDTGELFF. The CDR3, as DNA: TGTGCCAGCAGTGACTCCGACACCGGGGAGCTGTTTTTT.

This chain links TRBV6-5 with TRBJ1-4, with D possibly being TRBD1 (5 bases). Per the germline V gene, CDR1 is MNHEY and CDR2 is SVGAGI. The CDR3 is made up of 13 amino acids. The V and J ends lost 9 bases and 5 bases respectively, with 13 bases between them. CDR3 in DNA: TGTGCCAGTACCGACAGCCCCAATGAAAAACTGTTTTTT. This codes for CASTDSPNEKLFF.

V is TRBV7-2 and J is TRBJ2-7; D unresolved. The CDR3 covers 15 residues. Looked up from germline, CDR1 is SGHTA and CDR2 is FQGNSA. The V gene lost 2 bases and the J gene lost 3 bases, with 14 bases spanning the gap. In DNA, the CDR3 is TGTGCCAGCAGCTTAAACCCAAGGAGAGGCTACGAGCAGTACTTC. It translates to CASSLNPRRGYEQYF.

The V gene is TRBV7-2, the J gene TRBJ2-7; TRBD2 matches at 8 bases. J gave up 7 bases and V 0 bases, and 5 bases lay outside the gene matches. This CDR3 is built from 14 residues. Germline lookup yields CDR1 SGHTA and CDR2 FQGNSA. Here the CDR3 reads CASSLAGTRWEQYF. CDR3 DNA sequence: TGTGCCAGCAGCTTAGCCGGGACTAGGTGGGAGCAGTACTTC.

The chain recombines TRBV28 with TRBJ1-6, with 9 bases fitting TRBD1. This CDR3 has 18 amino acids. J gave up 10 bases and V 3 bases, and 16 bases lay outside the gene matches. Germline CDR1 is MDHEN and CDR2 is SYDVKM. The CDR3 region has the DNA TGTGCCAGCAGTTTCTCCCTGACAGGGGGTAAATTAGGGTCACCCCTCCACTTT. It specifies CASSFSLTGGKLGSPLHF.

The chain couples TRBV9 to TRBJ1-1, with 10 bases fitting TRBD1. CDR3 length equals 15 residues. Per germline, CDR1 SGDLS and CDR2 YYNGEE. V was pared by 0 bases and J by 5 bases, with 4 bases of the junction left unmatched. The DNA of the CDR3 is TGTGCCAGCAGCGTAGCTTGGACAGGGGGGACTGAAGCTTTCTTT. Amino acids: CASSVAWTGGTEAFF.

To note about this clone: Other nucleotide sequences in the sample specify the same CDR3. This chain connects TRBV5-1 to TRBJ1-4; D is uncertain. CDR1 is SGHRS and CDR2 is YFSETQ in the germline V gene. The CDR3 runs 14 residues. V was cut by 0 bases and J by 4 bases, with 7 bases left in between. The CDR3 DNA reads TGCGCCAGCAGCTTGGGGCAGTTTAATGAAAAACTGTTTTTT. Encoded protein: CASSLGQFNEKLFF.